This T cell receptor (beta chain) is from a study of blood T cells in healthy people across ages. PCR was performed a second time for about 7 to 11 cycles using a sample-barcoded 5' primer and a J-beta primer mix. TCRdb called the 5' RACE reads again in MiXCR, with one record for every CDR3 protein. The sample has about 800,000 distinct CDR3 sequences; just under 25% are singletons. The CDR3 has 14 residues. Germline loops: CDR1 LNHNV, CDR2 YYDKDF (reference sequence). V lost 1 base, J lost 4 bases, and 10 bases lay in between. This clonotype showed up many times. The same data also went into a second study, on T cells of mothers and their children.

The TCR sequence derives from a boy younger than 18 in good health. The material sequenced was blood. The rearrangement joins TRBV15 to TRBJ2-5; D not resolved. In DNA, the CDR3 is TGTGCCACCAGCAGAGTTGGCCTCGGAGAGACCCAGTACTTC. Protein: CATSRVGLGETQYF. The variable domain in full, with the rest retrieved from reference TRBV15 and TRBJ2-5, is DAMVIQNPRYQVTQFGKPVTLSCSQTLNHNVMYWYQQKSSQAPKLLFHYYDKDFNNEADTPDNFQSRRPNTSFCFLDIRSPGLGDTAMYLCATSRVGLGETQYFGPGTRLLVL.